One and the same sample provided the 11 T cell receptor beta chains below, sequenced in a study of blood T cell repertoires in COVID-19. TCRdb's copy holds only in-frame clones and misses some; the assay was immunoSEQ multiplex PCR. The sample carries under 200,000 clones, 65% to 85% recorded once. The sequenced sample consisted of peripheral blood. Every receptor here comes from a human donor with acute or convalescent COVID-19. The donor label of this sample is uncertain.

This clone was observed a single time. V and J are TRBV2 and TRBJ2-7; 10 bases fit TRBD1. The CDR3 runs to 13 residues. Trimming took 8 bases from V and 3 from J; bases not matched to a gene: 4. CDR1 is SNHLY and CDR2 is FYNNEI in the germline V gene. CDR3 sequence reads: CASSRDRGYEQYF. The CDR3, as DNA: TGTGCCAGCTCTCGGGACAGGGGCTACGAGCAGTACTTC.

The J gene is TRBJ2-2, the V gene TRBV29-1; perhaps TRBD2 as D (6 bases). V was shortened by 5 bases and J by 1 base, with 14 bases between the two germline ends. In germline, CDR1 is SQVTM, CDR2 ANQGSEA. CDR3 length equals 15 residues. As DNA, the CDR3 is TGCAGCGTTCGGATAGGAGGGGTGAACACCGGGGAGCTGTTTTTT. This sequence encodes CSVRIGGVNTGELFF.

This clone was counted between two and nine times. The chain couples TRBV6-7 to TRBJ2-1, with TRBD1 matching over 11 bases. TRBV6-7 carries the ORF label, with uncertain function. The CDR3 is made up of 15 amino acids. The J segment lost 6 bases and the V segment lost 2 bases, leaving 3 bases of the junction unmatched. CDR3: CASSYGQGAGNEQFF. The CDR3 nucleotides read TGTGCCAGCAGTTACGGACAGGGGGCGGGCAATGAGCAGTTCTTC.

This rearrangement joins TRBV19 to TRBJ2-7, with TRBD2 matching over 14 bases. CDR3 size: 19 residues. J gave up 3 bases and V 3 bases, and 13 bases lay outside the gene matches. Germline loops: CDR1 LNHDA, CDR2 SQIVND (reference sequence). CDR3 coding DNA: TGTGCCAGTAGTATTTCTGGGACTAGCGGGAGAAATTATATCTACGAGCAGTACTTC. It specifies CASSISGTSGRNYIYEQYF.

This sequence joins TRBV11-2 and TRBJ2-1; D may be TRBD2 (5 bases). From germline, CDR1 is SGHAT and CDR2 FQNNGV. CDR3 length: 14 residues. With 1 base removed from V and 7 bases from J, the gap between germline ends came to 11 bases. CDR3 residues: CASSLGTGMNEQFF. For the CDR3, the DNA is TGTGCCAGCAGCTTAGGGACGGGAATGAATGAGCAGTTCTTC.

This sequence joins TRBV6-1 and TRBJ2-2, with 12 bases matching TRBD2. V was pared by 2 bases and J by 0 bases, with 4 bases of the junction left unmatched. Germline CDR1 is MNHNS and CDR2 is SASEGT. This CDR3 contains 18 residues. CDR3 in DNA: TGTGCCAGCAGTGAATGGGCTAGCGGGAGGGCGAACACCGGGGAGCTGTTTTTT. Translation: CASSEWASGRANTGELFF.

DNA for the CDR3: TGTGCCTCACAAAGGGGACAGGGAAAGCAGTACTTC. It translates to CASQRGQGKQYF. The rearrangement links TRBV6-5 to TRBJ2-7, with TRBD1 matching over 9 bases. CDR3 length equals 12 residues. Trimming took 11 bases from V and 8 from J; bases not matched to a gene: 10. Germline V lookup: CDR1 MNHEY, CDR2 SVGAGI.

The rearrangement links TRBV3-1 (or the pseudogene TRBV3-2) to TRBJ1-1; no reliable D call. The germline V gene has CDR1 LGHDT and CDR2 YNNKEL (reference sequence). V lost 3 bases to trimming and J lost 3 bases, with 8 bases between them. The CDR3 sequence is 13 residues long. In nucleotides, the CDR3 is TGTGCCAGCAGCCACAGGTCGGACACTGAAGCTTTCTTT. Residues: CASSHRSDTEAFF.

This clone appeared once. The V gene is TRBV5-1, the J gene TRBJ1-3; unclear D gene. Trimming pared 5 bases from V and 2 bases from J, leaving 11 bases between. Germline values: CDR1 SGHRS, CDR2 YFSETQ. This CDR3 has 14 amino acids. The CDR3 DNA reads TGCGCCAGCAGGGCAGTCGGGGCTGGAAACACCATATATTTT. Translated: CASRAVGAGNTIYF.

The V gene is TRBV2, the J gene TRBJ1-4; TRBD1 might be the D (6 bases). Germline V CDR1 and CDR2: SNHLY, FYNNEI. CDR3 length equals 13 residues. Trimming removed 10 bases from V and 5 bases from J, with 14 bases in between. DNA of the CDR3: TGTGCCACCTCGACAGGAATAAATGAAAAACTGTTTTTT. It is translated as CATSTGINEKLFF.

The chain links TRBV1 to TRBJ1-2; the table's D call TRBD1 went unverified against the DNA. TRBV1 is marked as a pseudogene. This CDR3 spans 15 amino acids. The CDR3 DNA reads TGCACCAGCAGCCGGAGCCCAGGGGCGGAATATGGCTACACCTTC. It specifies CTSSRSPGAEYGYTF.